A selection of T cell receptor beta chains follows, all from one sample in a study of shared clonotypes between healthy human individuals. Assay: immunoSEQ multiplex PCR; the TCRdb copy retains only in-frame clones and omits some. The table has about 2 million clones, approximately 94% seen once. The specimen was naive CD8+ T cells sorted from blood. These receptors were collected from a man in his late teens or twenties in good health. Both conserved end residues are part of each CDR3. D genes are given only for firm matches. Part of the rows lack a size; the others show once, few, many or a class for expanded clones.

>-|TRBV4-3|-|TRBJ2-1
CASNFGGDNEQFF
TGCGCCAGCAACTTCGGAGGGGACAATGAGCAGTTCTTC
>-|TRBV10-1|-|TRBJ2-7
CASSRDGLYEQYF
TGCGCCAGCAGCCGGGACGGGCTCTACGAGCAGTACTTC
>-|TRBV7-6|TRBD2|TRBJ2-3
CASSHAAGGTSTDTQYF
TGTGCCAGCAGTCACGCGGCGGGGGGGACTAGCACAGATACGCAGTATTTT
>-|TRBV7-9|TRBD1|TRBJ1-3
CASSLAGTGTNTIYF
TGTGCCAGCAGCCTCGCCGGGACAGGGACCAACACCATATATTTT
>-|TRBV2|-|TRBJ2-3
CASIPTLTDTQYF
TGTGCCAGCATTCCGACGCTCACAGATACGCAGTATTTT
>once|TRBV29-1|-|TRBJ1-5
CSVSGPDSNQPQHF
TGCAGCGTTTCGGGACCCGATAGCAATCAGCCCCAGCATTTT
>-|TRBV23-1|TRBD1|TRBJ2-7
CASSPDRAWQYF
TGCGCCAGCAGTCCGGACAGGGCCTGGCAGTACTTC
>-|TRBV6-1|TRBD1|TRBJ2-7
CASRGGQGFYEQYF
TGTGCCAGCAGGGGGGGACAGGGGTTTTACGAGCAGTACTTC
>once|TRBV4-1|-|TRBJ2-2
CASSSGPDRTGELFF
TGCGCCAGCAGCTCAGGACCCGATCGGACCGGGGAGCTGTTTTTT
>-|TRBV7-2|TRBD1|TRBJ2-7
CASSQLGQGSSYEQYF
TGTGCCAGCAGCCAACTGGGACAGGGAAGCTCCTACGAGCAGTACTTC
>-|TRBV5-6|-|TRBJ1-5
CASSREGQPQHF
TGTGCCAGCAGCAGGGAGGGTCAGCCCCAGCATTTT
>-|TRBV2|-|TRBJ1-5
CASSEPFVHPGGQPQHF
TGTGCCAGCAGTGAACCATTTGTCCACCCGGGGGGTCAGCCCCAGCATTTT
>-|TRBV29-1|TRBD2|TRBJ2-1
CSVRSGSYNEQFF
TGCAGCGTGAGGAGCGGGAGCTACAATGAGCAGTTCTTC
>-|TRBV11-2|TRBD1|TRBJ1-1
CASSLGTGDFGTEAFF
TGTGCCAGCAGCTTAGGGACAGGGGACTTTGGCACTGAAGCTTTCTTT
>-|TRBV4-3|-|TRBJ2-5
CASSQDLTTQETQYF
TGCGCCAGCAGCCAAGATCTGACCACCCAAGAGACCCAGTACTTC
>-|TRBV6-1|-|TRBJ2-3
CASSENRYSTDTQYF
TGTGCCAGCAGTGAAAATCGTTATAGCACAGATACGCAGTATTTT
>-|TRBV4-3|TRBD1|TRBJ2-1
CASSHQPTGGNEQFF
TGCGCCAGCAGCCACCAACCGACAGGGGGCAATGAGCAGTTCTTC
>-|TRBV19|-|TRBJ2-2
CASSIWGMNTGELFF
TGTGCCAGTAGTATTTGGGGAATGAACACCGGGGAGCTGTTTTTT
>-|TRBV15|-|TRBJ2-7
CATSSGDLETYEQYF
TGTGCCACCAGCAGCGGGGACCTCGAGACGTACGAGCAGTACTTC
>-|TRBV10-1|-|TRBJ2-3
CASSEIGEGGDTQYF
TGCGCCAGCAGTGAAATCGGTGAGGGGGGAGATACGCAGTATTTT
>-|TRBV7-8|TRBD2|TRBJ2-5
CASSLGLAGGKLQETQYF
TGTGCCAGCAGCCTGGGACTAGCGGGGGGCAAACTCCAAGAGACCCAGTACTTC
>-|TRBV18|TRBD1|TRBJ2-2
CASSPSGTGSTGELFF
TGTGCCAGCTCACCATCCGGGACAGGGTCCACCGGGGAGCTGTTTTTT
>-|TRBV9|-|TRBJ1-5
CASRVQPQHF
TGTGCCAGCAGGGTTCAGCCCCAGCATTTT
>once|TRBV13|-|TRBJ2-1
CASSSHRSDSAYNEQFF
TGTGCCAGCAGCTCCCACCGATCGGACAGCGCGTACAATGAGCAGTTCTTC
>-|TRBV4-1|TRBD1|TRBJ1-2
CASSPRDRVYADGYTF
TGCGCCAGCAGCCCCCGGGACAGGGTATACGCCGATGGCTACACCTTC
>-|TRBV27|-|TRBJ2-1
CASSLRAVNMGNEQFF
TGTGCCAGCAGTTTAAGGGCGGTAAATATGGGCAATGAGCAGTTCTTC
>-|TRBV18|-|TRBJ1-1
CASSPATSNTEAFF
TGTGCCAGCTCCCCTGCGACTTCGAACACTGAAGCTTTCTTT
>-|TRBV15|-|TRBJ2-7
CATSPRKGFEQYF
TGTGCCACCAGCCCCCGAAAAGGCTTCGAGCAGTACTTC
>-|TRBV19|-|TRBJ1-1
CASIEGTEAFF
TGTGCCAGTATCGAGGGGACGGAAGCTTTCTTT
>-|TRBV7-9|-|TRBJ2-7
CASSSTGTAYEQYF
TGTGCCAGCAGTTCTACCGGGACCGCCTACGAGCAGTACTTC
>-|TRBV4-1|-|TRBJ2-7
CASSQVFGSPWEQYF
TGCGCCAGCAGCCAAGTTTTCGGCAGCCCTTGGGAGCAGTACTTC
>-|TRBV5-1|TRBD1|TRBJ1-1
CASSLDGTDNTEAFF
TGCGCCAGCAGCTTGGATGGGACAGATAACACTGAAGCTTTCTTT
>-|TRBV2|TRBD1|TRBJ2-7
CASGPTGSSYEQYF
TGTGCCAGCGGCCCGACAGGGAGCTCCTACGAGCAGTACTTC
>-|TRBV7-9|-|TRBJ2-5
CASSGGDSLYQETQYF
TGTGCCAGCAGCGGGGGGGACAGCTTGTACCAAGAGACCCAGTACTTC
>-|TRBV7-2|TRBD1|TRBJ2-7
CASNPAGQGAHEQYF
TGTGCCAGCAACCCCGCCGGACAGGGGGCTCACGAGCAGTACTTC
>once|TRBV28|-|TRBJ1-5
CASSPLPEQPQHF
TGTGCCAGCAGTCCTCTGCCAGAGCAGCCCCAGCATTTT
>-|TRBV27|-|TRBJ1-2
CASGYWSIGYTF
TGTGCCAGCGGTTACTGGTCTATAGGCTACACCTTC
>-|TRBV13|-|TRBJ1-5
CASSPGQHNQPQHF
TGTGCCAGCAGCCCCGGGCAGCACAATCAGCCCCAGCATTTT
>-|TRBV7-2|-|TRBJ2-2
CASTQSGSGELFF
TGTGCCAGCACCCAATCGGGATCCGGGGAGCTGTTTTTT
>-|TRBV9|-|TRBJ2-1
CASSDGLQGLYNEQFF
TGTGCCAGCAGCGACGGGTTACAGGGACTTTACAATGAGCAGTTCTTC
>-|TRBV11-2|TRBD2|TRBJ2-5
CASSLDQLAGGPYETQYF
TGTGCCAGCAGCTTAGATCAGCTAGCGGGGGGGCCTTACGAGACCCAGTACTTC
>-|TRBV7-3|-|TRBJ2-2
CASSLNGSPGELFF
TGTGCCAGCAGCTTAAACGGGAGTCCCGGGGAGCTGTTTTTT
>-|TRBV7-8|-|TRBJ1-5
CASSLVPGAVVQPQHF
TGTGCCAGCAGCTTAGTTCCGGGGGCCGTGGTTCAGCCCCAGCATTTT
>-|TRBV10-3|-|TRBJ2-7
CAISGNRDLKEQYF
TGTGCCATCAGTGGTAACAGGGACTTAAAGGAGCAGTACTTC